The 21 T cell receptor beta chains listed next were all sequenced from one sample in a study of T cell responses to AZD1222 COVID-19 vaccine. Profiled with immunoSEQ multiplex PCR; TCRdb holds only in-frame clones, not every one. The sample shows more than 100,000 clones, more than 90% of them seen only once. This specimen consisted of peripheral blood, obtained 28 days after the second AZD1222 dose. Receptor source: an adult who received the AZD1222 COVID-19 vaccine.

The J gene is TRBJ1-2, the V gene TRBV15; TRBD1 is a possible D gene (6 bases). Germline assignment: CDR1 LNHNV and CDR2 YYDKDF (reference sequence). The CDR3 extends over 13 amino acids. Trimming removed 0 bases from V and 4 bases from J, with 6 bases in between. The CDR3 spells CATSRDRGYGYTF. As DNA, the CDR3 is TGTGCCACCAGCAGAGACAGGGGCTATGGCTACACCTTC.

The V call is TRBV4-1, the J call TRBJ1-2, with D perhaps matching TRBD1 (5 bases). CDR3 length: 14 residues. V was clipped by 4 bases and J by 0 bases, with 9 bases between them. From germline, CDR1 is MGHRA and CDR2 YSYEKL. The CDR3 spells CASSPDRANYGYTF. The DNA of the CDR3 is TGCGCCAGCAGCCCCGACAGAGCTAACTATGGCTACACCTTC.

The chain combines TRBV18 with TRBJ1-5; D is unclear. The CDR3 runs 17 residues. Trimming cost V 3 bases and J 2 bases, with 17 bases left between them. CDR1 and CDR2 (germline): KGHSH, LQKENI. In DNA, the CDR3 is TGTGCCAGCTCACCCGCCGGGTCCAACCGGGGCAATCAGCCCCAGCATTTT. Amino acids: CASSPAGSNRGNQPQHF.

The chain employs TRBV5-5 and TRBJ1-4, with 12 nucleotides matching TRBD1. This CDR3 region has 18 residues. CDR1 and CDR2 from the germline V gene are SGHKS and YYEKEE (reference sequence). V was pared by 1 base and J by 8 bases, with 12 bases of the junction left unmatched. DNA for the CDR3: TGTGCCAGCAGCTTGTTGGGACAGGGGGCCACCTACGGCGAAAAACTGTTTTTT. Translated: CASSLLGQGATYGEKLFF.

This chain connects TRBV5-1 to TRBJ1-1, with 8 bases aligning to TRBD1. V lost 3 bases, J lost 0 bases, and 4 bases stayed unmatched. The CDR3 consists of 15 residues. Per germline, CDR1 SGHRS and CDR2 YFSETQ. The CDR3 nucleotides are TGCGCCAGCAGCTATACAGGGGGAATGAACACTGAAGCTTTCTTT. It codes for CASSYTGGMNTEAFF.

The V call is TRBV7-8, the J call TRBJ2-5, with D perhaps matching TRBD2 (6 bases). Trimming cost V 2 bases and J 2 bases, with 12 bases left between them. Germline CDR1 is SGHVS and CDR2 is FQNEAQ. This CDR3 spans 15 amino acids. Here the CDR3 DNA reads TGTGCCAGCAGCTTATGGCGGGATAATCAAGAGACCCAGTACTTC. It encodes CASSLWRDNQETQYF.

The CDR3 nucleotides read TGTGCCATCAGCGATGGGGCGGTTGAAGCTTTCTTT. Translating it yields CAISDGAVEAFF. J is TRBJ1-1 and V is TRBV10-3; D might be TRBD1 (5 bases). V was clipped by 6 bases and J by 7 bases, with 12 bases between them. Per the germline V gene, CDR1 is ENHRY and CDR2 is SYGVKD. The CDR3 has 12 residues.

The rearrangement uses TRBV5-6 and TRBJ1-5; D is possibly TRBD1 (5 bases). Trimming pared 4 bases from V and 1 base from J, leaving 6 bases between. CDR1 is SGHDT, CDR2 YYEEEE, per germline. This CDR3 comprises 13 residues. The CDR3 DNA follows: TGTGCCAGCAGCCGACAGAGCAATCAGCCCCAGCATTTT. Translation gives CASSRQSNQPQHF.

The chain couples TRBV6-5 to TRBJ2-1; a possible D gene is TRBD1 (5 bases). The CDR3 loop spans 13 amino acids. Deletions cut 7 bases from V and 10 bases from J, with 17 bases between. Germline CDR1 MNHEY, CDR2 SVGAGI. CDR3: CASTGQSRGEQFF. CDR3 coding DNA: TGTGCCAGCACCGGACAAAGCCGAGGAGAGCAGTTCTTC.

The gene calls are TRBV16 and TRBJ2-7, with a weak D call TRBD2 (5 bases). Between the trimmed V and J ends, which lost 3 bases and 7 bases, there was a span of 7 bases. The CDR3 is 11 residues long. Germline assignment: CDR1 KGHSY and CDR2 FQNENV. In DNA form, the CDR3 reads TGTGCCAGCAGCCAGAGAGGGGAGCAGTACGTC. Its protein is CASSQRGEQYV.

The chain links TRBV7-2 to TRBJ1-6; D remains unclear. This CDR3 is built from 15 residues. Germline-derived CDR1 and CDR2 are SGHTA and FQGNSA. The V end was cut by 2 bases, the J end by 6 bases, with 11 bases between. This chain's CDR3 is CASSLNVTPNSPLHF. CDR3 DNA sequence: TGTGCCAGCAGCTTAAACGTGACACCTAATTCACCCCTCCACTTT.

The V and J genes are TRBV24-1 and TRBJ2-3; 7 nucleotides align to TRBD1. The junction had 5 bases not matched to a gene; V was cut back by 3 bases and J by 3 bases. CDR3 size: 15 residues. Germline V CDR1 and CDR2: KGHDR, SFDVKD. In nucleotides, the CDR3 is TGTGCCACCAGTGATCCCGGGACAGTAACAGATACGCAGTATTTT. This sequence encodes CATSDPGTVTDTQYF.

The genes are TRBV19 and TRBJ1-1, with 7 bases lining up with TRBD1. This CDR3 comprises 15 residues. Germline V CDR1 and CDR2: LNHDA, SQIVND (reference sequence). V was pared by 6 bases and J by 4 bases, with 11 bases of the junction left unmatched. CDR3 protein: CASRQEGAQFTEAFF. The CDR3 nucleotides read TGTGCCAGTAGGCAGGAGGGGGCTCAATTCACTGAAGCTTTCTTT.

The chain joins TRBV25-1 to TRBJ1-2; D gene uncertain. CDR3 length: 11 residues. The germline V and J ends were trimmed by 4 bases and 8 bases, with 8 bases remaining between them. Germline CDR1 reads MGHDK; CDR2 reads SYGVNS. CDR3: CASSAPGGYTF. The CDR3 coding sequence is TGTGCCAGCAGTGCCCCTGGCGGCTACACCTTC.

The chain has TRBV27 and TRBJ1-2; D remains unclear. Germline V lookup: CDR1 MNHEY, CDR2 SMNVEV (reference sequence). V was trimmed by 0 bases and J by 8 bases, leaving 13 bases between them. The CDR3 sequence is 14 residues long. Written as DNA, the CDR3 is TGTGCCAGCAGTTTATCCGGGCAGCAGGCGGGCTACACCTTC. Encoded protein: CASSLSGQQAGYTF.

The chain couples TRBV7-8 to TRBJ2-5; D might be TRBD2 (5 bases). This CDR3 is 15 amino acids long. V was clipped by 5 bases and J by 5 bases, with 18 bases between them. Germline values: CDR1 SGHVS, CDR2 FQNEAQ. This CDR3 reads CASSIQTGSGETQYF. The CDR3 DNA reads TGTGCCAGCAGCATCCAGACGGGGAGTGGGGAGACCCAGTACTTC.

The J gene is TRBJ2-2, the V gene TRBV7-6; D possibly uses TRBD1 or TRBD2 (5 bases each). V lost 5 bases and J lost 3, with 13 bases in between. Germline loops: CDR1 SGHVS, CDR2 FNYEAQ. This CDR3 has 15 amino acids. The CDR3 region has the DNA TGTGCCAGCAGCCCTGAGAGGGGCTACACCGGGGAGCTGTTTTTT. This codes for CASSPERGYTGELFF. The variable domain in full, with the rest retrieved from reference TRBV7-6 and TRBJ2-2, is GAGVSQSPRYKVTKRGQDVALRCDPISGHVSLYWYRQALGQGPEFLTYFNYEAQQDKSGLPNDRFSAERPEGSISTLTIQRTEQRDSAMYRCASSPERGYTGELFFGEGSRLTVL.

Notes on this clone: Other DNA sequences in the sample encode the same CDR3. This chain joins TRBV30 and TRBJ1-1; D possibly corresponds to TRBD1 (5 bases). This CDR3 has 13 amino acids. Trimming left V 0 bases short and J 1 base short, with 6 bases between. Germline CDR1 is GTSNPN and CDR2 is SVGIG (reference sequence). The CDR3 reads CAWSVQGNTEAFF. The CDR3 DNA is TGTGCCTGGAGTGTCCAGGGGAACACTGAAGCTTTCTTT.

The genes are TRBV24-1 and TRBJ1-5, with D perhaps TRBD1 (5 bases). The CDR3 runs 15 residues. Looked up from germline, CDR1 is KGHDR and CDR2 is SFDVKD. V lost 9 bases to trimming and J lost 3 bases, with 17 bases between them. CDR3 amino acids: CATGVPGGLNQPQHF. Written as DNA, the CDR3 is TGTGCCACCGGGGTCCCTGGGGGTCTCAATCAGCCCCAGCATTTT.

The rearrangement uses TRBV2 and TRBJ1-4; D is unclear. The length of the CDR3 is 16 residues. Germline values: CDR1 SNHLY, CDR2 FYNNEI. V lost 2 bases, J lost 8 bases, and 18 bases lay in between. CDR3 amino acids: CASSEWSSGREEKLFF. DNA of the CDR3: TGTGCCAGCAGTGAATGGTCATCAGGTCGAGAAGAAAAACTGTTTTTT.

The V gene is TRBV11-3, the J gene TRBJ1-2; perhaps TRBD1 as D (6 bases). The V gene's germline CDR1 is SGHNT and CDR2 YENEEA. Trimming took off 5 bases at V and 8 bases at J, with 18 bases between the two ends. The CDR3 contains 14 residues. The chain's CDR3 is CASSESVAGAGYTF. For the CDR3, the DNA is TGTGCCAGCAGCGAGTCGGTCGCAGGGGCCGGCTACACCTTC.